The 20 T cell receptor beta chains below were found in one sample sequenced in a study of blood T cells in healthy people across ages. Using a J-beta primer mix together with a sample-barcoded 5' primer, a second PCR was run for about 6 to 12 cycles. TCRdb analysed the 5' RACE reads with MiXCR anew, one entry per CDR3 protein. The sample has about 1 million distinct CDR3 sequences; more than 35% are singletons. Sequencing was done on a sample of blood. These receptors were obtained from a woman aged 55 to 70 in good health.

This clonotype was observed a handful of times. The chain is built from TRBV20-1 and TRBJ2-3, with D tentatively TRBD1 or TRBD2 (5 bases each). Trimming removed 4 bases from V and 1 base from J, with 15 bases in between. The CDR3 has 15 amino acids. Germline-derived CDR1 and CDR2 are DFQATT and SNEGSKA (reference sequence). CDR3: CSAISPGTRTDTQYF. The CDR3 DNA reads as TGCAGTGCTATAAGCCCAGGGACCCGCACAGATACGCAGTATTTT.

The chain uses TRBV6-5 and TRBJ2-1; 11 bases fit TRBD2. The CDR3 is 17 residues long. J gave up 3 bases and V 2 bases, and 6 bases lay outside the gene matches. Germline V gene lookup returns CDR1 MNHEY and CDR2 SVGAGI. CDR3 DNA sequence: TGTGCCAGCAGTTACGGCTTGGGACTAGCGGACTACAATGAGCAGTTCTTC. It encodes CASSYGLGLADYNEQFF.

This chain connects TRBV6-5 to TRBJ2-7, with D perhaps assigned TRBD1 or TRBD2 (6 bases each). The assigned J gene may be wrong: the sequence end matches TRBJ2-5 better. Germline CDR1 reads MNHEY; CDR2 reads SVGAGI. The CDR3 extends over 16 amino acids. Here the CDR3 DNA reads TGTGCCAGCAGTTACTCGTGGAGGGGGGTTCGAGAGACCCAGTACTTC. It codes for CASSYSWRGVRETQYF.

V usage is TRBV19 and J usage is TRBJ1-6; D is uncertain. Germline V gives CDR1 LNHDA, CDR2 SQIVND (reference sequence). V dropped 0 bases and J dropped 7 bases, with 7 bases sitting between them. CDR3 length equals 14 residues. CDR3 region: CASSIDAENSPLHF. In nucleotides, the CDR3 is TGTGCCAGTAGTATAGACGCCGAAAATTCACCCCTCCACTTT.

The rearrangement uses TRBV5-6 and TRBJ2-3; a possible D gene is TRBD1 (6 bases). Germline CDR1 SGHDT, CDR2 YYEEEE. V lost 7 bases and J lost 5, with 14 bases in between. The CDR3 length is 13 residues. In nucleotides, the CDR3 is TGTGCCAGCCACAGGGATCCACAAGATACGCAGTATTTT. Amino acids: CASHRDPQDTQYF. Full variable domain (missing parts from reference TRBV5-6 and TRBJ2-3): DAGVTQSPTHLIKTRGQQVTLRCSPKSGHDTVSWYQQALGQGPQFIFQYYEEEERQRGNFPDRFSGHQFPNYSSELNVNALLLGDSALYLCASHRDPQDTQYFGPGTRLTVL.

With respect to this clonotype: A read error may explain this, as a much larger clone is one base away. The chain recombines TRBV21-1 with TRBJ2-7. TRBV21-1 represents a pseudogene. The CDR3 has 13 amino acids. This CDR3 reads CASRERDPYEQYF. For the CDR3, the DNA is TGTGCCAGCAGAGAGCGGGATCCCTACGAGCAGTACTTC.

The chain links TRBV27 to TRBJ2-7; no definite D call. V was cut by 2 bases and J by 2 bases, with 10 bases left in between. The CDR3 extends over 14 amino acids. Per germline, CDR1 MNHEY and CDR2 SMNVEV (reference sequence). CDR3 in DNA: TGTGCCAGCAGTTTAAGGGTAGGACCCTACGAGCAGTACTTC. It is translated as CASSLRVGPYEQYF.

The chain recombines TRBV6-5 with TRBJ1-2; D gene uncertain. The CDR3 length is 13 residues. The germline V gene has CDR1 MNHEY and CDR2 SVGAGI. Trimming left V 7 bases short and J 8 bases short, with 17 bases between. The CDR3 reads CASTKPGRLGYTF. The DNA for the CDR3 is TGTGCCAGCACGAAACCCGGACGACTCGGCTACACCTTC.

This clonotype appeared a single time. The V gene is TRBV20-1, the J gene TRBJ2-5, with D possibly being TRBD1 or TRBD2 (5 bases each). Trimming stripped 0 bases from V and 2 bases from J, with 13 bases between. CDR3 length: 15 amino acids. The germline V gene encodes CDR1 DFQATT and CDR2 SNEGSKA (reference sequence). The CDR3 DNA is TGCAGTGCTAGAGATTTGGGACCGCTACAAGAGACCCAGTACTTC. Its translation is CSARDLGPLQETQYF.

The chain joins TRBV7-2 to TRBJ2-7, with TRBD2 matching over 7 bases. This CDR3 has 16 residues. V shed 5 bases and J 0 bases; nucleotides not matched to a gene: 10. The germline CDR1 and CDR2 sequences are SGHTA and FQGNSA. The CDR3 sequence is CASSLGGGGSSYEQYF. Written as DNA, the CDR3 is TGTGCCAGCAGCCTCGGGGGTGGCGGGAGCTCCTACGAGCAGTACTTC.

This clonotype was observed a handful of times. The J gene is TRBJ2-1, the V gene TRBV29-1; no reliable D call. V lost 5 bases and J lost 10, with 15 bases in between. From germline, CDR1 is SQVTM and CDR2 ANQGSEA. This CDR3 contains 12 residues. In nucleotides, the CDR3 is TGCAGCGTTCCTGCGTACCCGAGGGAGCAGTTCTTC. It specifies CSVPAYPREQFF.

This clonotype has just a few counts. The J gene is TRBJ2-5, the V gene TRBV7-2, with a weak D call TRBD2 (5 bases). The CDR3 contains 15 residues. The V gene lost 5 bases and the J gene lost 4 bases, with 17 bases spanning the gap. Germline V CDR1 and CDR2: SGHTA, FQGNSA. The CDR3 loop is CASSQSSRSGETQYF. The CDR3, as DNA: TGTGCCAGCAGCCAATCTAGCAGGTCGGGAGAGACCCAGTACTTC.

This clonotype has just a few counts. The chain is built from TRBV6-5 and TRBJ2-7, with D perhaps matching TRBD1 (6 bases). The V gene's germline CDR1 is MNHEY and CDR2 SVGAGI. The CDR3 runs 13 residues. V was shortened by 7 bases and J by 2 bases, with 12 bases between the two germline ends. CDR3 protein: CASKDSAAYEQYF. The CDR3 DNA sequence: TGTGCCAGCAAGGACAGCGCTGCCTACGAGCAGTACTTC.

This clonotype was found a few times. The chain carries TRBV6-2 or TRBV6-3 and TRBJ2-1; 7 bases fit TRBD2. The CDR3 is 15 amino acids. The junction had 9 bases not matched to a gene; V was cut back by 6 bases and J by 4 bases. Germline CDR1 MNHEY, CDR2 SVGEGT. The CDR3 sequence: CASRLVGGIYNEQFF. The CDR3 DNA reads as TGTGCCAGCAGACTCGTGGGGGGGATTTACAATGAGCAGTTCTTC.

The table lists this clonotype with a few counts. V gene TRBV15 combines with J gene TRBJ2-7; 8 bases agree with TRBD1. Germline V gene sequence: CDR1 LNHNV, CDR2 YYDKDF (reference sequence). This CDR3 comprises 14 residues. V shed 5 bases and J 2 bases; nucleotides not matched to a gene: 5. The CDR3 reads CATSETGVAYEQYF. In nucleotides, the CDR3 is TGTGCCACCAGCGAGACAGGGGTTGCCTACGAGCAGTACTTC.

The chain has TRBV30 and TRBJ2-5; tentative D call: TRBD1 (6 bases). Germline V lookup: CDR1 GTSNPN, CDR2 SVGIG (reference sequence). V gave up 0 bases and J gave up 11 bases, with 22 bases separating them. CDR3 length equals 15 residues. CDR3 in DNA: TGTGCCTGGAGTGTAACGACAGGACGAGGCAATGAGCAGTACTTC. This gives the protein CAWSVTTGRGNEQYF.

The V call is TRBV5-1, the J call TRBJ2-1, with 7 nucleotides matching TRBD1. The ends lost 4 bases at V and 4 bases at J; junction bases unmatched: 14. This CDR3 is built from 17 residues. Germline V gene sequence: CDR1 SGHRS, CDR2 YFSETQ. The CDR3, as DNA: TGCGCCAGCAGCATAGGACAGGCCAGCTATACTTACAATGAGCAGTTCTTC. This sequence encodes CASSIGQASYTYNEQFF.

This clonotype has just one count. The genes are TRBV7-8 and TRBJ2-1; 7 bases line up with TRBD1. Germline V lookup: CDR1 SGHVS, CDR2 FQNEAQ. V shed 1 base and J 4 bases; nucleotides not matched to a gene: 19. This CDR3 region has 20 residues. CDR3 bases: TGTGCCAGCAGCTTAGGGGTCTTGGGTGGGGACAGATTATTATACAATGAGCAGTTCTTC. This sequence encodes CASSLGVLGGDRLLYNEQFF.

This clonotype was observed a few times. V is TRBV12-3 or TRBV12-4 and J is TRBJ2-3; D possibly matches TRBD1 or TRBD2 (5 bases each). The CDR3 has 15 amino acids. Deletions cut 4 bases from V and 1 base from J, with 12 bases between. The CDR3 is CASSSEGDRTDTQYF. The CDR3 nucleotides are TGTGCCAGCAGTTCGGAAGGGGACCGCACAGATACGCAGTATTTT.

The chain employs TRBV19 and TRBJ2-7; a weak D match, TRBD2 (6 bases). Trimming cost V 7 bases and J 1 base, with 17 bases left between them. Looked up from germline, CDR1 is LNHDA and CDR2 is SQIVND (reference sequence). The CDR3 loop spans 15 amino acids. The chain's CDR3 is CASTRGRLGSYEQYF. DNA for the CDR3: TGTGCCAGTACCCGAGGGCGACTAGGATCCTACGAGCAGTACTTC. Complete variable domain (other parts from reference TRBV19 and TRBJ2-7): DGGITQSPKYLFRKEGQNVTLSCEQNLNHDAMYWYRQDPGQGLRLIYYSQIVNDFQKGDIAEGYSVSREKKESFPLTVTSAQKNPTAFYLCASTRGRLGSYEQYFGPGTRLTVT.